This T cell receptor beta chain was sequenced during a study of yellow fever vaccine responses in identical twins. Study findings and constraints: In identical twins, vaccine T cell responses appeared partly shared and partly individual.

Germline CDR1 is SGHAT and CDR2 is FQDESV (reference sequence). J gave up 6 bases and V 5 bases, and 1 base lay outside the gene matches. The CDR3 runs to 11 residues. This clonotype was detected only once. The antigen remains undetermined. TCRdb re-analysed the RT-PCR reads in MiXCR, keeping a single row per CDR3 protein. The sample records approximately 630 distinct CDR3 sequences, approximately 80% being singletons. Sequenced material: T cells from blood (PBMCs), unsorted or a sorted subset (not recorded which), taken before or after yellow fever vaccination (not recorded which). The J gene is TRBJ2-7, the V gene TRBV11-1, with 7 bases fitting TRBD2. The receptor comes from a female donor who received the yellow fever vaccine. DNA of the CDR3: TGTGCCAGCAGCGGGGGGGTCGAGCAGTACGTC. This codes for CASSGGVEQYV.